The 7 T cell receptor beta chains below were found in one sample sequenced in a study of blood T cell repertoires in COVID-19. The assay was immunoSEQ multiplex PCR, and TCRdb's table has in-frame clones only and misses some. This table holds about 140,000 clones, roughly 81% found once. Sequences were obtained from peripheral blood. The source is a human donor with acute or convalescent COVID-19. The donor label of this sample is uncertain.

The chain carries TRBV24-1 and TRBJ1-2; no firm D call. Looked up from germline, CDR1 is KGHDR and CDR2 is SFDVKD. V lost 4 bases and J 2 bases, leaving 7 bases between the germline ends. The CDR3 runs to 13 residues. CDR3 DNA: TGTGCCACCAGTGACCCACTGAACTATGGCTACACCTTC. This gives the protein CATSDPLNYGYTF.

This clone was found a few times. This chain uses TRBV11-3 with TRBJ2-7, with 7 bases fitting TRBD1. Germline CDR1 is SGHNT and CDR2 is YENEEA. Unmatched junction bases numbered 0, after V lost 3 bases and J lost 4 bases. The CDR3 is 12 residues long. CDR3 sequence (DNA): TGTGCCAGCAGCTTGGACAGGTACGAGCAGTACTTC. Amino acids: CASSLDRYEQYF. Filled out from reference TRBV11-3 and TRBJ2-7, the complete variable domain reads EAGVVQSPRYKIIEKKQPVAFWCNPISGHNTLYWYLQNLGQGPELLIRYENEEAVDDSQLPKDRFSAERLKGVDSTLKIQPAELGDSAVYLCASSLDRYEQYFGPGTRLTVT.

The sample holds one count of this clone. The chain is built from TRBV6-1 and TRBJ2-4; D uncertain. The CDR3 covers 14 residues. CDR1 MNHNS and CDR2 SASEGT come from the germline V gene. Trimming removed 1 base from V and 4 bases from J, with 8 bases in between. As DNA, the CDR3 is TGTGCCAGCAGTGAAGGATCAGTTAAAAACATTCAGTACTTC. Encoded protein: CASSEGSVKNIQYF.

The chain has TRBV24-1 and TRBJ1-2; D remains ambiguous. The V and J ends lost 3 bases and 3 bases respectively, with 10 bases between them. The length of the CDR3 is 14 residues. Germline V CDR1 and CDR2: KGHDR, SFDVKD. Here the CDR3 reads CATSDPTFHYGYTF. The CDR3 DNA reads TGTGCCACCAGTGATCCCACTTTTCACTATGGCTACACCTTC.

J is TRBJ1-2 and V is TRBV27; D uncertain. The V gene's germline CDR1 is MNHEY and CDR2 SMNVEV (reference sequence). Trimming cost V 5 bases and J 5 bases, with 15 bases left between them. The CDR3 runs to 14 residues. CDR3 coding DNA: TGTGCCAGCAGTGGTGGGTCGGGGTTATATGGCTACACCTTC. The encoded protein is CASSGGSGLYGYTF.

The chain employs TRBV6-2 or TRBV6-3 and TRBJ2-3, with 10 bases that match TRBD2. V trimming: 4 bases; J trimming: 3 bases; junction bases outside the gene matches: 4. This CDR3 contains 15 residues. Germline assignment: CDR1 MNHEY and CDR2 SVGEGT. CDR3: CASSSLAGATDTQYF. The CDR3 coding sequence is TGTGCCAGCAGTTCCCTAGCGGGAGCAACAGATACGCAGTATTTT.

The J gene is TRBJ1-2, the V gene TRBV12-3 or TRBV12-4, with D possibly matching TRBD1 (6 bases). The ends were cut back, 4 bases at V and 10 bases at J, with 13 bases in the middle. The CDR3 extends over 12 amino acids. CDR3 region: CASSWDNGHYTF. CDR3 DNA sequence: TGTGCCAGCAGTTGGGACAACGGACACTACACCTTC.